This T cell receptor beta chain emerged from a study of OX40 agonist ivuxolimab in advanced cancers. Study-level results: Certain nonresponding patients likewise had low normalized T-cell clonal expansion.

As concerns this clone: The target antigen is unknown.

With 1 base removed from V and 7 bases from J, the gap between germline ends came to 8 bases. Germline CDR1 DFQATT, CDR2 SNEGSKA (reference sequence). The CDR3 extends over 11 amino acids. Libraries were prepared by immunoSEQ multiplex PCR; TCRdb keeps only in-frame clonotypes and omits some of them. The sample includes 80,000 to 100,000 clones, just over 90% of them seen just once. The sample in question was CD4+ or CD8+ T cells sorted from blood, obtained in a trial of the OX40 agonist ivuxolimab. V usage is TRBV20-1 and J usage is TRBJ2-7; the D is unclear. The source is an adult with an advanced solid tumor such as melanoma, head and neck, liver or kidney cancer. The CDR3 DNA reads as TGCAGTGCTAGAGTCAGCTGGGAGCAGTACTTC. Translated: CSARVSWEQYF.